This T cell receptor (beta chain) was found in a study of blood T cell repertoires in COVID-19. This clone was found once. Methods used by the authors: Amplifying reference gene primers gave estimates of nucleated cell counts. Only in-frame clones appear in the TCRdb table, and some are missing; sequencing was by immunoSEQ multiplex PCR. The DNA gave D and trimming, while V, J and clone size come from that table. The repertoire consists of more than 150,000 clones, with 75% to 90% occurring once and the leading ten covering 10% to 15%. CDR1 is MDHEN and CDR2 is SYDVKM in the germline V gene. V shed 5 bases and J shed 6 bases, with 11 bases lying between them. The CDR3 has 12 residues.

The chain links TRBV28 to TRBJ2-7, with a possible D match to TRBD2 (5 bases). The sequencing sample was made of PBMCs or T cells enriched from blood (not recorded which). The origin of this receptor is a woman aged 55-69 years who had recovered from COVID-19. DNA for the CDR3: TGTGCCAGCAGTCCCCCGGGGAGCGAGCAGTACTTC. Amino acid sequence: CASSPPGSEQYF.